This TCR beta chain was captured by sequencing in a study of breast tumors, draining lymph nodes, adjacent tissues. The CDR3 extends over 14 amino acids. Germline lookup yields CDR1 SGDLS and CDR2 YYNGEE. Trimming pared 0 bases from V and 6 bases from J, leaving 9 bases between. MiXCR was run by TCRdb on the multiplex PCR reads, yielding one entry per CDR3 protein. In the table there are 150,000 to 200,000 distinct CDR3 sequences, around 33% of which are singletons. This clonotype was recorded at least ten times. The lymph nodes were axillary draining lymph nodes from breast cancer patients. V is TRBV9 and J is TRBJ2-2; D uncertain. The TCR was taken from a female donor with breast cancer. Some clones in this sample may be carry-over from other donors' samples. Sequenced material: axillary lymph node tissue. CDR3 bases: TGTGCCAGCAGCGTAGCGGCCGCTCCCGGGGAGCTGTTTTTT. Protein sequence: CASSVAAAPGELFF.